This TCR beta chain was observed in a study of immune evolution from preneoplasia to lung adenocarcinoma. About the research overall: HLA loss of heterozygosity: 7% AIS, about 15% MIA, more than 25% ADC, none AAH. General study findings and limits: Normal lung had the highest top T cell clone frequencies.

Germline loops: CDR1 LNHDA, CDR2 SQIVND (reference sequence). The CDR3 is 12 amino acids. Trimming took off 6 bases at V and 3 bases at J, with 6 bases between the two ends. A word on this clone: What it binds is not known.

Clones were read by immunoSEQ multiplex PCR, and TCRdb kept only the in-frame ones, dropping some. The sample contains under 8,000 clones, around 83% of which appear only once. J is TRBJ1-5 and V is TRBV19; unclear D gene. The receptor was derived from a person aged 70 to 85 with lung adenocarcinoma. Input material: FFPE minimally invasive lung adenocarcinoma tissue. The CDR3, as DNA: TGTGCCAGTAGAAATCTCAATCAGCCCCAGCATTTT. Protein: CASRNLNQPQHF.